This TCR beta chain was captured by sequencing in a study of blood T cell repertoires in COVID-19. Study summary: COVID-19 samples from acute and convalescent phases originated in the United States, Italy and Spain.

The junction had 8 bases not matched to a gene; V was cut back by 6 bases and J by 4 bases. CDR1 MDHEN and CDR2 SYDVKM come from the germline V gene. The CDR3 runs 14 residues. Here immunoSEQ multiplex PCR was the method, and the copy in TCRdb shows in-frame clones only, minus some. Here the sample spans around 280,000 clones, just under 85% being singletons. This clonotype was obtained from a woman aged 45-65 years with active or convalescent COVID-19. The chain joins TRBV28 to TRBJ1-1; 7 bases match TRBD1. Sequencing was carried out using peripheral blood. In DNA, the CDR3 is TGTGCCAGCAGGGTCGACAGGGTGCGCACTGAAGCTTTCTTT. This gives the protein CASRVDRVRTEAFF. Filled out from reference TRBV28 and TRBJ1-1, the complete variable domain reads DVKVTQSSRYLVKRTGEKVFLECVQDMDHENMFWYRQDPGLGLRLIYFSYDVKMKEKGDIPEGYSVSREKKERFSLILESASTNQTSMYLCASRVDRVRTEAFFGQGTRLTVV.